The 29 T cell receptor beta chains below all came from one sample that was sequenced in a study of T cell responses to AZD1222 COVID-19 vaccine. The data were produced by immunoSEQ multiplex PCR, yet TCRdb's version contains in-frame clones alone and is incomplete. The sample records around 130,000 clones, 80% to 95% being singletons. The sequencing here drew on peripheral blood, taken 28 days after the second AZD1222 dose. The receptors were sampled from an adult who received the AZD1222 COVID-19 vaccine.

This chain joins TRBV11-2 and TRBJ2-3; the D is unclear. Germline V CDR1 and CDR2: SGHAT, FQNNGV. V was pared by 6 bases and J by 0 bases, with 19 bases between. CDR3 length: 17 amino acids. The CDR3 here is CASSYSAIHLSTDTQYF. For the CDR3, the DNA is TGTGCCAGCAGTTATTCTGCAATACACCTAAGCACAGATACGCAGTATTTT. Supplemented by reference TRBV11-2 and TRBJ2-3, the full variable domain reads EAGVAQSPRYKIIEKRQSVAFWCNPISGHATLYWYQQILGQGPKLLIQFQNNGVVDDSQLPKDRFSAERLKGVDSTLKIQPAKLEDSAVYLCASSYSAIHLSTDTQYFGPGTRLTVL.

This clone showed up just once. V gene TRBV6-1 combines with J gene TRBJ1-1, with D unclear. CDR3 length: 15 amino acids. V dropped 0 bases and J dropped 2 bases, with 10 bases sitting between them. Per the germline V gene, CDR1 is MNHNS and CDR2 is SASEGT. In nucleotides, the CDR3 is TGTGCCAGCAGTGAAGCGGAGAGGACCAACACTGAAGCTTTCTTT. The encoded protein is CASSEAERTNTEAFF.

This chain connects TRBV7-6 to TRBJ2-5; 9 nucleotides match TRBD1. The V gene end was trimmed by 3 bases and the J gene end by 4 bases; junction bases not matched to a gene: 6. The CDR3 loop spans 15 amino acids. The germline V gene encodes CDR1 SGHVS and CDR2 FNYEAQ. CDR3 sequence reads: CASSFDRGVGETQYF. CDR3 in DNA: TGTGCCAGCAGCTTCGACAGGGGGGTGGGAGAGACCCAGTACTTC.

This sequence joins TRBV5-5 and TRBJ2-5; D unclear. The length of the CDR3 is 14 residues. Trimming shortened V by 0 bases and J by 0 bases, and 6 bases separated the two germline ends. CDR1 is SGHKS, CDR2 YYEKEE, per germline (reference sequence). The CDR3 sequence: CASSLAPNQETQYF. In DNA, the CDR3 is TGTGCCAGCAGCTTGGCCCCGAACCAAGAGACCCAGTACTTC.

The chain combines TRBV3-1 (or the pseudogene TRBV3-2) with TRBJ1-4; possibly TRBD1 for D (5 bases). Trimming shortened V by 4 bases and J by 4 bases, and 13 bases separated the two germline ends. The CDR3 has 15 residues. Germline V CDR1 and CDR2: LGHDT, YNNKEL (reference sequence). CDR3 region: CASSPGTSNNEKLFF. The CDR3 region has the DNA TGTGCCAGCAGCCCAGGGACTTCGAATAATGAAAAACTGTTTTTT.

The chain is built from TRBV19 and TRBJ2-1; D is perhaps TRBD2 (6 bases). There are 18 residues in the CDR3. The germline CDR1 and CDR2 sequences are LNHDA and SQIVND (reference sequence). The V gene lost 0 bases and the J gene lost 4 bases, with 19 bases spanning the gap. CDR3: CASSIEGAVAGSYNEQFF. CDR3 coding DNA: TGTGCCAGTAGTATAGAGGGTGCAGTCGCGGGGTCTTACAATGAGCAGTTCTTC.

This clone occurred a few times. The J gene is TRBJ2-5, the V gene TRBV7-2; tentative D call: TRBD2 (7 bases). The CDR3 is 14 amino acids. Trimming removed 1 base at V and 4 bases at J, with 10 bases between. CDR1 is SGHTA, CDR2 FQGNSA, per germline. CDR3 in DNA: TGTGCCAGCAGCTTAGGGGGGGGGCCAGAGACCCAGTACTTC. Protein sequence: CASSLGGGPETQYF.

The V call is TRBV6-2 or TRBV6-3, the J call TRBJ1-1; no clear D gene. Germline values: CDR1 MNHEY, CDR2 SVGEGT. V was cut by 2 bases and J by 4 bases, with 5 bases left in between. CDR3 size: 12 residues. The CDR3 nucleotides read TGTGCCAGCAGTTACCTGGGCACTGAAGCTTTCTTT. Translating gives CASSYLGTEAFF.

The V and J genes are TRBV19 and TRBJ2-1, with 10 bases that match TRBD2. The V segment lost 1 base and the J segment 7 bases; nucleotides outside the gene matches: 7. CDR3 length equals 16 residues. Germline V gives CDR1 LNHDA, CDR2 SQIVND (reference sequence). CDR3 sequence: CASSIVPAGGPNEQFF. The CDR3 nucleotides are TGTGCCAGTAGTATAGTTCCAGCGGGAGGGCCGAATGAGCAGTTCTTC.

The gene calls are TRBV6-6 and TRBJ1-2, with TRBD1 matching over 9 bases. CDR3 length: 13 amino acids. Trimming removed 6 bases from V and 11 bases from J; junction bases left unmatched: 10. Germline CDR1 MNHNY, CDR2 SVGAGI (reference sequence). The CDR3 sequence: CASSPRDRDKYTF. The CDR3 coding sequence is TGTGCCAGCAGCCCCCGGGACAGGGACAAGTACACCTTC.

This rearrangement joins TRBV18 to TRBJ2-5; weak D call: TRBD2 (7 bases). The CDR3 consists of 13 residues. V lost 8 bases, J lost 5 bases, and 15 bases lay in between. Looked up from germline, CDR1 is KGHSH and CDR2 is LQKENI. CDR3 sequence (DNA): TGTGCCAGCGCACGGGGGGCAGGGGAGACCCAGTACTTC. This codes for CASARGAGETQYF.

This clone showed up just a few times. The chain recombines TRBV3-1 (or the pseudogene TRBV3-2) with TRBJ1-2; no definite D call. Trimming stripped 2 bases from V and 0 bases from J, with 10 bases between. CDR1 is LGHDT and CDR2 is YNNKEL in the germline V gene (reference sequence). The CDR3 is made up of 15 amino acids. CDR3 in amino acids: CASSQFGRPNYGYTF. CDR3 DNA sequence: TGTGCCAGCAGCCAATTCGGCAGGCCTAACTATGGCTACACCTTC.

The chain employs TRBV5-1 and TRBJ1-1; 8 nucleotides align to TRBD1. V lost 0 bases, J lost 10 bases, and 5 bases stayed unmatched. The CDR3 totals 13 residues. In germline, CDR1 is SGHRS, CDR2 YFSETQ. The CDR3 loop is CASSLAGGYGAFF. The CDR3 nucleotides read TGCGCCAGCAGCTTGGCAGGGGGCTACGGAGCTTTCTTT.

The chain combines TRBV24-1 with TRBJ2-2; possible D gene TRBD2, 6 bases. CDR3 length: 13 residues. Per germline, CDR1 KGHDR and CDR2 SFDVKD. The V end lost 5 bases, the J end lost 13 bases, and 16 bases lay between the germline ends. The CDR3 protein is CATSVTGTQSLFF. The CDR3 nucleotides read TGTGCCACCAGTGTAACCGGGACTCAGTCGCTGTTTTTT.

The J gene is TRBJ1-2, the V gene TRBV7-9; D is undetermined. The CDR3 extends over 13 amino acids. The V gene lost 8 bases and the J gene lost 0 bases, with 10 bases spanning the gap. The germline gives CDR1 SEHNR, CDR2 FQNEAQ (reference sequence). This CDR3 reads CASGRISNYGYTF. The CDR3 DNA sequence: TGTGCCAGCGGGAGGATTTCTAACTATGGCTACACCTTC.

The chain links TRBV27 to TRBJ1-2, with TRBD1 identical over 7 bases. Trimming removed 6 bases from V and 8 bases from J; junction bases left unmatched: 9. The germline gives CDR1 MNHEY, CDR2 SMNVEV (reference sequence). The CDR3 has 13 residues. The CDR3 DNA reads as TGTGCCAGCAGCCCAGACAGGGTGGGCGGCTACACCTTC. This sequence encodes CASSPDRVGGYTF.

The rearrangement uses TRBV7-9 and TRBJ1-2; a possible D gene is TRBD1 (5 bases). V gave up 3 bases and J gave up 8 bases, with 7 bases separating them. The CDR3 sequence is 11 residues long. Germline V gene data show CDR1 as SEHNR and CDR2 as FQNEAQ (reference sequence). DNA of the CDR3: TGTGCCAGCAGCTTCCAGGGCGGCTACACCTTC. The encoded protein is CASSFQGGYTF.

The V and J genes are TRBV30 and TRBJ2-6; 9 nucleotides agree with TRBD1. The CDR3 sequence is 17 residues long. Germline trimming cut 7 bases from V and 0 bases from J; bases unmatched to any gene: 10. Germline V gives CDR1 GTSNPN, CDR2 SVGIG (reference sequence). The DNA for the CDR3 is TGTGCCTTCCTCCGGGACAGGGCTTTCTCTGGGGCCAACGTCCTGACTTTC. As protein: CAFLRDRAFSGANVLTF.

The chain recombines TRBV28 with TRBJ1-2; no definite D call. The CDR3 is made up of 12 amino acids. Trimming shortened V by 7 bases and J by 6 bases, and 12 bases separated the two germline ends. Per the germline V gene, CDR1 is MDHEN and CDR2 is SYDVKM. CDR3: CASTNSPDGYTF. CDR3 bases: TGTGCCAGCACGAACTCCCCGGATGGCTACACCTTC.

The chain employs TRBV6-5 and TRBJ2-7; 11 bases agree with TRBD2. CDR3 length equals 14 residues. CDR1 MNHEY and CDR2 SVGAGI come from the germline V gene. V was pared by 6 bases and J by 3 bases, with 4 bases of the junction left unmatched. The chain's CDR3 is CASSPLAGVYEQYF. Written as DNA, the CDR3 is TGTGCCAGCAGCCCACTAGCGGGAGTCTACGAGCAGTACTTC.

For the CDR3, the DNA is TGCGCCAGCAGCAGCTCGACAGGTATTAATGAAAAACTGTTTTTT. Protein product: CASSSSTGINEKLFF. The genes are TRBV5-1 and TRBJ1-4, with D possibly being TRBD1 (6 bases). Trimming left V 4 bases short and J 4 bases short, with 14 bases between. Germline V gene data show CDR1 as SGHRS and CDR2 as YFSETQ. The CDR3 extends over 15 amino acids.

Concerning this clone: Other DNA sequences in this specimen translate into the identical CDR3. This chain uses TRBV28 with TRBJ1-1, with D perhaps TRBD1 (6 bases). The CDR3 has 15 amino acids. In germline, CDR1 is MDHEN, CDR2 SYDVKM. V was cut by 5 bases and J by 2 bases, with 15 bases left in between. The CDR3 nucleotides read TGTGCCAGCAGTCTGCCGGGACAAGCAAACACTGAAGCTTTCTTT. Protein product: CASSLPGQANTEAFF.

This clone was observed a few times. CDR3 in DNA: TGTGCCAGCAGCTACAGCTTAGCCGGGGAGCTGTTTTTT. Amino acid sequence: CASSYSLAGELFF. The chain employs TRBV7-9 and TRBJ2-2; D remains ambiguous. The germline V and J ends were trimmed by 4 bases and 6 bases, with 9 bases remaining between them. The CDR3 consists of 13 residues. Per germline, CDR1 SEHNR and CDR2 FQNEAQ (reference sequence).

The chain uses TRBV9 and TRBJ2-5; 7 bases fit TRBD2. This CDR3 is 14 amino acids long. Germline trimming cut 0 bases from V and 6 bases from J; bases unmatched to any gene: 5. Germline V gene data show CDR1 as SGDLS and CDR2 as YYNGEE. In nucleotides, the CDR3 is TGTGCCAGCAGCGTAGAAGAGCGGGGAAAGACCCAGTACTTC. Protein product: CASSVEERGKTQYF.

V and J are TRBV12-3 or TRBV12-4 and TRBJ2-1, with D uncertain. The CDR3 has 13 residues. Trimming stripped 2 bases from V and 7 bases from J, with 9 bases between. CDR3 nucleotide sequence: TGTGCCAGCAGTTTATCAACATCGAATGAGCAGTTCTTC. This sequence encodes CASSLSTSNEQFF.

This rearrangement joins TRBV4-3 to TRBJ2-7; no clear D gene. CDR1 and CDR2 (germline): LGHNA, YSLEER. Trimming took off 4 bases at V and 1 base at J, with 14 bases between the two ends. The CDR3 sequence is 15 residues long. The CDR3 bases are TGCGCCAGCAGCCTGGGCCAGGTACCTTCCTACGAGCAGTACTTC. It translates to CASSLGQVPSYEQYF.

The rearrangement joins TRBV6-5 to TRBJ1-2, with D tentatively TRBD1 (5 bases). V lost 7 bases and J lost 6, with 12 bases in between. Germline CDR1 and CDR2: MNHEY and SVGAGI. The CDR3 extends over 12 amino acids. The CDR3 sequence is CASNGAGNGYTF. CDR3 in DNA: TGTGCCAGCAACGGGGCAGGCAATGGCTACACCTTC.

The rearrangement uses TRBV28 and TRBJ2-3; 8 bases align to TRBD1. Germline-derived CDR1 and CDR2 are MDHEN and SYDVKM. V shed 7 bases, J shed 1 base, and the junction held 7 bases outside the gene matches. The length of the CDR3 is 15 residues. This CDR3 is CASTVTGGGTDTQYF. Written as DNA, the CDR3 is TGTGCCAGCACAGTCACAGGGGGAGGCACAGATACGCAGTATTTT.

DNA for the CDR3: TGTGCCAGCAGTGAAGAGGTGGGACAGGGGTACAATGAGCAGTTCTTC. The encoded protein is CASSEEVGQGYNEQFF. The chain couples TRBV6-1 to TRBJ2-1, with 10 bases matching TRBD1. The CDR3 is 16 amino acids. Per the germline V gene, CDR1 is MNHNS and CDR2 is SASEGT. The V segment lost 1 base and the J segment 4 bases; nucleotides outside the gene matches: 4.